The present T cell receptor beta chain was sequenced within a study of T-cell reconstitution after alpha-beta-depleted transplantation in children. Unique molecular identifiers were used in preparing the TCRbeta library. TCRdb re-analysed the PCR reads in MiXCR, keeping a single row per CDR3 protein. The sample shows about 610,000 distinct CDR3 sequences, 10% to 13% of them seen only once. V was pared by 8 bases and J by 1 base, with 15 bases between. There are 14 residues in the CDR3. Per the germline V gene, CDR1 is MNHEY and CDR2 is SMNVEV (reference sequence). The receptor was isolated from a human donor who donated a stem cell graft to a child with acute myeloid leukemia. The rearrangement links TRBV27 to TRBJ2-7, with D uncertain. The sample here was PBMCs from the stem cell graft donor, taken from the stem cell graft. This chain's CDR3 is CASASRTFSYEQYF. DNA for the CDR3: TGTGCCAGCGCTTCCCGGACGTTTTCCTACGAGCAGTACTTC.